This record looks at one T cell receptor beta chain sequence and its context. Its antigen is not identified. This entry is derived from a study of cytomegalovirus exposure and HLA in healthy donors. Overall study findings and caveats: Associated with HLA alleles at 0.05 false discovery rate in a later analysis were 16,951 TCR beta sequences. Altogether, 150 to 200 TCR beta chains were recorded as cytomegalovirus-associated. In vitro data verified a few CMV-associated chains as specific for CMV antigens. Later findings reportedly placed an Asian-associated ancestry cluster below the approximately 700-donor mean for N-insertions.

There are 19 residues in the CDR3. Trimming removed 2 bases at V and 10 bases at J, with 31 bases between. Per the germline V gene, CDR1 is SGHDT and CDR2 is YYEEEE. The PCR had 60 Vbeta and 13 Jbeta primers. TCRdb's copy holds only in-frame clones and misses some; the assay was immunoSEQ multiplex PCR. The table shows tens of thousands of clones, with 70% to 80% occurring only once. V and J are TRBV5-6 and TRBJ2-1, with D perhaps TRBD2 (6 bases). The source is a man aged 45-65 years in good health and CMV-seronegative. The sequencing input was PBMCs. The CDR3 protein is CASSLMAGLAQKIAGEQFF. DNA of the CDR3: TGTGCCAGCAGCTTAATGGCGGGTCTAGCTCAAAAGATTGCGGGGGAGCAGTTCTTC.